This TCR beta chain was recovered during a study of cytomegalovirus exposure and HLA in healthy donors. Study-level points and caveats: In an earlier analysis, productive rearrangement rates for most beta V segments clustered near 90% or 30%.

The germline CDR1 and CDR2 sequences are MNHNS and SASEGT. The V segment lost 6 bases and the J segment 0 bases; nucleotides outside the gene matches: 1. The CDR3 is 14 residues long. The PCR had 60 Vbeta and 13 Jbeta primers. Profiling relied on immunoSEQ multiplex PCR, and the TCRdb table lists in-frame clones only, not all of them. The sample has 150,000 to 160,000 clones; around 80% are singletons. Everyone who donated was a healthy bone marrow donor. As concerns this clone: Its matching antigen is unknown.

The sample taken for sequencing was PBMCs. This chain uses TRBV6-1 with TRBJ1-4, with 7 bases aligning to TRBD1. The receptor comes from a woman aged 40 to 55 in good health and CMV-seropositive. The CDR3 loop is CASRQGATNEKLFF. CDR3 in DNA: TGTGCCAGCAGGCAGGGGGCAACTAATGAAAAACTGTTTTTT.